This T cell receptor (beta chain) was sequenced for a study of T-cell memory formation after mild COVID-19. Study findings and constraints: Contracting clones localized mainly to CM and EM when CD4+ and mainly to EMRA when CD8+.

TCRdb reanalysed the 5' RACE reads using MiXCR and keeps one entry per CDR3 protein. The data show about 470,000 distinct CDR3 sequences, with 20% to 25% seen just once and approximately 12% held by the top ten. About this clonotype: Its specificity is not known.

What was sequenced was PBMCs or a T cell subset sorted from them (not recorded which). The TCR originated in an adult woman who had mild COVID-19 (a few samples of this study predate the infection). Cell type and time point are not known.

CDR3 nucleotide sequence: TGTGCCAGCAGCTTAGATCAGGGCTTTACAGATACGCAGTATTTT. Residues: CASSLDQGFTDTQYF. The chain employs TRBV11-2 and TRBJ2-3; D perhaps matches TRBD1 (5 bases). CDR3 length: 15 amino acids. Germline V gene sequence: CDR1 SGHAT, CDR2 FQNNGV. V was pared by 0 bases and J by 3 bases, with 10 bases between.